One and the same sample provided the 13 T cell receptor beta chains below, sequenced in a study of cytomegalovirus exposure and HLA in healthy donors. Sequencing was performed with immunoSEQ multiplex PCR; in TCRdb, only in-frame clones are kept and a portion is missing. The data contain hundreds of thousands of clones, approximately 84% of them singletons. Sequenced input: PBMCs. These TCRs come from a man aged 18 to 30 in good health and CMV-seropositive.

V gene TRBV2 combines with J gene TRBJ1-5, with D maybe TRBD1 (5 bases). CDR1 SNHLY and CDR2 FYNNEI come from the germline V gene. Trimming shortened V by 4 bases and J by 0 bases, and 10 bases separated the two germline ends. CDR3 length: 15 amino acids. The CDR3 DNA reads TGTGCCAGCAGTGCCAGGGTTTATAGCAATCAGCCCCAGCATTTT. Translated: CASSARVYSNQPQHF.

The CDR3 DNA reads TGCGCCAGCAGGTCTGTAGCGGGAAAAGAGACCCAGTACTTC. It translates to CASRSVAGKETQYF. This chain uses TRBV5-1 with TRBJ2-5; 8 bases match TRBD2. The germline V gene encodes CDR1 SGHRS and CDR2 YFSETQ. V lost 5 bases and J lost 3; bases outside the gene matches: 6. The CDR3 extends over 14 amino acids.

This chain connects TRBV5-4 to TRBJ2-3; 10 bases are shared with TRBD2. Germline trimming cut 3 bases from V and 0 bases from J; bases unmatched to any gene: 1. CDR3 length equals 15 residues. Germline V gene lookup returns CDR1 SGHNT and CDR2 YYREEE (reference sequence). CDR3 region: CASSSAGGSTDTQYF. As DNA, the CDR3 is TGTGCCAGCAGCTCAGCGGGGGGGAGCACAGATACGCAGTATTTT.

This clone was seen a single time. The rearrangement uses TRBV6-5 and TRBJ2-7; 11 bases fit TRBD1. CDR1 and CDR2 from the germline V gene are MNHEY and SVGAGI. V dropped 2 bases and J dropped 5; count of bases not matched to a gene: 2. The CDR3 runs 14 residues. The DNA of the CDR3 is TGTGCCAGCAGTTACCGGACAGGGGGCGACGAGCAGTACTTC. It translates to CASSYRTGGDEQYF.

The J gene is TRBJ2-1, the V gene TRBV7-9; 7 bases are shared with TRBD1. CDR3 length: 16 residues. Germline V gene lookup returns CDR1 SEHNR and CDR2 FQNEAQ (reference sequence). Trimming cost V 3 bases and J 8 bases; bases outside gene matches: 13. The CDR3 nucleotides read TGTGCCAGCAGCTTGTCAGGGGGTAACCTCGTCTATGAGCAGTTCTTC. This codes for CASSLSGGNLVYEQFF.

V and J are TRBV28 and TRBJ1-2, with 8 bases aligning to TRBD1. Germline CDR1 and CDR2: MDHEN and SYDVKM. The CDR3 is 14 residues long. Losses at the gene ends were 6 bases for V and 2 bases for J; bases not matched to a gene: 5. CDR3 loop: CASSRDRGNYGYTF. CDR3 sequence (DNA): TGTGCCAGCAGCCGTGACAGGGGAAACTATGGCTACACCTTC.

J is TRBJ2-3 and V is TRBV5-1; TRBD2 matches at 11 bases. The junction had 9 bases not matched to a gene; V was cut back by 0 bases and J by 6 bases. Per the germline V gene, CDR1 is SGHRS and CDR2 is YFSETQ. This CDR3 contains 17 residues. Here the CDR3 reads CASSLARLAGKKDTQYF. DNA for the CDR3: TGCGCCAGCAGCTTGGCAAGACTAGCGGGAAAAAAGGATACGCAGTATTTT. The variable domain in full, completed from reference TRBV5-1 and TRBJ2-3, reads KAGVTQTPRYLIKTRGQQVTLSCSPISGHRSVSWYQQTPGQGLQFLFEYFSETQRNKGNFPGRFSGRQFSNSRSEMNVSTLELGDSALYLCASSLARLAGKKDTQYFGPGTRLTVL.

This clone was observed a handful of times. This chain uses TRBV19 with TRBJ2-2, with D tentatively TRBD2 (6 bases). CDR1 and CDR2 (germline): LNHDA, SQIVND (reference sequence). The CDR3 covers 14 residues. V lost 5 bases and J 3 bases, leaving 10 bases between the germline ends. The CDR3 DNA is TGTGCCAGTAGTGGCGGGACTTACACCGGGGAGCTGTTTTTT. Its translation is CASSGGTYTGELFF.

The chain combines TRBV11-2 with TRBJ1-2; 7 bases map to TRBD1. Germline-derived CDR1 and CDR2 are SGHAT and FQNNGV. CDR3 length equals 13 residues. V lost 4 bases, J lost 3 bases, and 2 bases stayed unmatched. CDR3 residues: CASSSGGYYGYTF. CDR3 DNA: TGTGCCAGCAGCTCAGGGGGGTACTATGGCTACACCTTC.

V and J are TRBV4-2 and TRBJ1-4; 7 bases fit TRBD1. The CDR3 spans 16 residues. Germline assignment: CDR1 LGHNA and CDR2 YNFKEQ. V gave up 3 bases and J gave up 4 bases; unmatched junction bases: 8. The DNA of the CDR3 is TGTGCCAGCAGCCACGATAACAGGGGAATTAATGAAAAACTGTTTTTT. Amino acids: CASSHDNRGINEKLFF.

The chain uses TRBV25-1 and TRBJ1-1; D is perhaps TRBD1 (5 bases). The germline V gene has CDR1 MGHDK and CDR2 SYGVNS. CDR3 length equals 14 residues. V lost 3 bases to trimming and J lost 5 bases, with 13 bases between them. The CDR3 DNA is TGTGCCAGCAGTGAGGGTCGGGGGAGAACTGAAGCTTTCTTT. Translation: CASSEGRGRTEAFF.

The chain carries TRBV18 and TRBJ1-3; 7 positions match TRBD1. There are 18 residues in the CDR3. CDR1 is KGHSH and CDR2 is LQKENI in the germline V gene. V lost 4 bases to trimming and J lost 3 bases; unmatched junction nucleotides: 15. DNA for the CDR3: TGTGCCAGCTCACTCAGGGACAGTTCCAGCTTCGTTGGAAACACCATATATTTT. Translated, it gives CASSLRDSSSFVGNTIYF.

The rearrangement joins TRBV7-2 to TRBJ2-5; perhaps TRBD2 as D (5 bases). The CDR3 covers 13 residues. V was clipped by 4 bases and J by 6 bases, with 12 bases between them. Germline V gives CDR1 SGHTA, CDR2 FQGNSA. CDR3 sequence: CASSYRGQQTQYF. The CDR3 coding sequence is TGTGCCAGCAGCTACCGGGGTCAACAGACCCAGTACTTC.